The clone carrying this T cell receptor beta chain was observed a handful of times. Its antigen is currently unknown. Tagging with unique molecular identifiers was applied to individual cDNA molecules. TCRdb redid the calling of the 5' RACE reads with MiXCR, one entry per CDR3 protein. Of nearly 110,000 distinct CDR3 sequences listed, 11% are singletons. V was trimmed by 3 bases and J by 3 bases, leaving 17 bases between them. CDR3 length equals 16 residues. Germline values: CDR1 MGHDK, CDR2 SYGVNS. This entry is derived from a study of early T cells in non-severe SARS-CoV-2 infection. As for the study in general: From unsorted whole blood, bulk RNA was sequenced, and the chains remained unpaired.

General study findings and limits: VDJdb matching skewed toward anti-spike CD8 responses, missing private and CD4 specificities.

This chain joins TRBV25-1 and TRBJ1-2, with D perhaps matching TRBD1 (5 bases). Sequenced material: whole blood. The sequence was collected from an adult who was a healthcare worker with PCR-confirmed SARS-CoV-2 infection or an uninfected control (not recorded which). The CDR3 is CASSDPKLDSYYGYTF. The CDR3 bases are TGTGCCAGCAGTGATCCGAAATTAGACAGTTACTATGGCTACACCTTC.